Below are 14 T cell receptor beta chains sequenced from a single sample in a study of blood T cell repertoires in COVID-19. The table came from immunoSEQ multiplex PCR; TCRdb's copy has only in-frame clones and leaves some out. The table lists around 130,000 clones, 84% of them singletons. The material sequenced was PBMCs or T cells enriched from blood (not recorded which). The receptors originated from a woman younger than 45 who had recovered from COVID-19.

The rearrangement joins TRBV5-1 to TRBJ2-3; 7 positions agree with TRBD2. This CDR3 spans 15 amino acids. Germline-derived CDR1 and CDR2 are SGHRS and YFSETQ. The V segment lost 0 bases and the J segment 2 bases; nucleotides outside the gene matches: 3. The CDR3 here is CASSLGAGITDTQYF. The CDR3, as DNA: TGCGCCAGCAGCTTGGGAGCGGGGATCACAGATACGCAGTATTTT.

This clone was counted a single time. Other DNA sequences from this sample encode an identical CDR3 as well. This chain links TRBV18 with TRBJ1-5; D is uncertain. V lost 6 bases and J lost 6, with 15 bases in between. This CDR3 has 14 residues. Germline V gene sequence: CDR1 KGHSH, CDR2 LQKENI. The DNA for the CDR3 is TGTGCCAGCTCCCCGGGCGGGGTCGGTCAGCCCCAGCATTTT. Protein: CASSPGGVGQPQHF.

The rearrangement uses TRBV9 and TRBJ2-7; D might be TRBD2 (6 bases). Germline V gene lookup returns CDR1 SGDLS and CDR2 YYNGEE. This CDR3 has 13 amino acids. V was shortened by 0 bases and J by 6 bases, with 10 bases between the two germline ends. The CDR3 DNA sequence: TGTGCCAGCAGCGTAGCTACAGCGGGCGAGCAGTACTTC. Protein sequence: CASSVATAGEQYF.

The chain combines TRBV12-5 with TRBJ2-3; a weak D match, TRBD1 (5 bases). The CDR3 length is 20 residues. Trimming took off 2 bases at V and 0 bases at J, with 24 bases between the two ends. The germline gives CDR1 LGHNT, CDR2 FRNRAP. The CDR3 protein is CASGLTRGALGRYSTDTQYF. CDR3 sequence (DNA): TGTGCTAGTGGTTTGACAAGAGGCGCTTTGGGGCGATATAGCACAGATACGCAGTATTTT.

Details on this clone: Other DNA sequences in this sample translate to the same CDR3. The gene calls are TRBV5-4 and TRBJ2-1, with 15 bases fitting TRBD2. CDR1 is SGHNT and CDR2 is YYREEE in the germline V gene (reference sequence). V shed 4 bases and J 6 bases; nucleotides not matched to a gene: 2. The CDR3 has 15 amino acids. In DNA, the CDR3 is TGTGCCAGCAGCCTGGGACTAGCGGGAGGCAATGAGCAGTTCTTC. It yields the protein CASSLGLAGGNEQFF.

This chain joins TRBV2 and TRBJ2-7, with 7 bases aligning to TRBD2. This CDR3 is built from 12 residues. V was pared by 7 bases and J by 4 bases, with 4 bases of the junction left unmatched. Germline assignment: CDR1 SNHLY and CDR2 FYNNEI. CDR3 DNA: TGTGCCAGCACCCTACTAGCGTACGAGCAGTACTTC. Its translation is CASTLLAYEQYF.

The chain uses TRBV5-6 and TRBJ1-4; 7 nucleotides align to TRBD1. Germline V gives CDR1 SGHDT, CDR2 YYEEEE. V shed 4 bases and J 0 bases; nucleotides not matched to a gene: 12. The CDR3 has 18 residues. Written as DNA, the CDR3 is TGTGCCAGCAGCCATAGACAGGGTGGACCCTCAACTAATGAAAAACTGTTTTTT. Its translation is CASSHRQGGPSTNEKLFF. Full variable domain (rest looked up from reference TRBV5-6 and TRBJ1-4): DAGVTQSPTHLIKTRGQQVTLRCSPKSGHDTVSWYQQALGQGPQFIFQYYEEEERQRGNFPDRFSGHQFPNYSSELNVNALLLGDSALYLCASSHRQGGPSTNEKLFFGSGTQLSVL.

The CDR3 DNA reads TGTGCCAGCAGTCTGCCGGGACAGGGGAACACTGAAGCTTTCTTT. Residues: CASSLPGQGNTEAFF. The gene calls are TRBV28 and TRBJ1-1, with TRBD1 matching over 9 bases. Germline CDR1 is MDHEN and CDR2 is SYDVKM. The CDR3 has 15 amino acids. The junction had 5 bases not matched to a gene; V was cut back by 5 bases and J by 1 base.

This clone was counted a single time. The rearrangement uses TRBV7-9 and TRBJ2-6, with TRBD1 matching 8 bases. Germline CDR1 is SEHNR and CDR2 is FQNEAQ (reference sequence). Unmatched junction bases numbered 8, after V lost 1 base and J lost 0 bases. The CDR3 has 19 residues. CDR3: CASSLGARGLGSGANVLTF. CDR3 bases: TGTGCCAGCAGCTTAGGGGCCAGGGGGCTCGGCTCTGGGGCCAACGTCCTGACTTTC.

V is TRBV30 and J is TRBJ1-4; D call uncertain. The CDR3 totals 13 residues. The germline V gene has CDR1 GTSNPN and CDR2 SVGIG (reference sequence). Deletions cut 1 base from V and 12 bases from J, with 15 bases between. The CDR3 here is CAWSALIQGELFF. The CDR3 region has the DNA TGTGCCTGGAGTGCCCTTATCCAAGGAGAACTGTTTTTT.

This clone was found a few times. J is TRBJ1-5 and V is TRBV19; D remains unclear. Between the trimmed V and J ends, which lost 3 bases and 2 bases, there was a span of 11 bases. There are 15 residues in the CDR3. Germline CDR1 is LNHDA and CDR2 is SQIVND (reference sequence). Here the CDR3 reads CASSIASGRNQPQHF. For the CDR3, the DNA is TGTGCCAGTAGTATCGCCAGTGGGCGCAATCAGCCCCAGCATTTT.

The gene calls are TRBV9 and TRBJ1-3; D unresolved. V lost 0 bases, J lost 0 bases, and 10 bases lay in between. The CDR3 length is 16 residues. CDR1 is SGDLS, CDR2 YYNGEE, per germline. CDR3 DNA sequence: TGTGCCAGCAGCGTAGAACTGGGCTTCTCTGGAAACACCATATATTTT. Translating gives CASSVELGFSGNTIYF.

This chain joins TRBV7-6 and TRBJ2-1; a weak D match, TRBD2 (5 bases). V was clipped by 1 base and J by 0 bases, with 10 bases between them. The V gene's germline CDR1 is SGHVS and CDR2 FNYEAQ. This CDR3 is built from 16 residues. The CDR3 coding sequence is TGTGCCAGCAGCTTAGTGTCTACTAGCTCCTACAATGAGCAGTTCTTC. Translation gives CASSLVSTSSYNEQFF.

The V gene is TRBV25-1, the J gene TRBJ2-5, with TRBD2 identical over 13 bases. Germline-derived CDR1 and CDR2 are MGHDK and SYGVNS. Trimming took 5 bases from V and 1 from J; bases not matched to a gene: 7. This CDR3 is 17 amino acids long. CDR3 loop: CASSLRTSGRVQETQYF. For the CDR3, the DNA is TGTGCCAGCAGTCTCCGGACTAGCGGGAGAGTCCAAGAGACCCAGTACTTC.